The entry that follows covers one T cell receptor beta chain sequence. Its antigen is not identified. This sample stems from a study of cytomegalovirus exposure and HLA in healthy donors. Study information: Inside one of the first data releases sat around 85 million unique TCRs taken from HLA-typed donors.

Trimming took off 10 bases at V and 0 bases at J, with 18 bases between the two ends. CDR3 length: 15 residues. The germline gives CDR1 SNHLY, CDR2 FYNNEI. This PCR relied on a set of 60 Vbeta primers and 13 Jbeta primers. The repertoire was sequenced with immunoSEQ multiplex PCR; TCRdb's copy has only in-frame clones and lacks some. The sample contains about 190,000 clones, approximately 80% of which appear only once. Study-wide points: HLA alleles showed associations with 16,951 TCR beta sequences in a later analysis, at a 0.05 false discovery rate.

The sample taken for sequencing was PBMCs. This chain connects TRBV2 to TRBJ1-2; D is perhaps TRBD1 (5 bases). The source is a woman aged 18-29 years in good health and CMV-seropositive. In DNA form, the CDR3 reads TGTGCCACCCCGCGGCGGGGCCAAGCTAACTATGGCTACACCTTC. Translating it yields CATPRRGQANYGYTF.